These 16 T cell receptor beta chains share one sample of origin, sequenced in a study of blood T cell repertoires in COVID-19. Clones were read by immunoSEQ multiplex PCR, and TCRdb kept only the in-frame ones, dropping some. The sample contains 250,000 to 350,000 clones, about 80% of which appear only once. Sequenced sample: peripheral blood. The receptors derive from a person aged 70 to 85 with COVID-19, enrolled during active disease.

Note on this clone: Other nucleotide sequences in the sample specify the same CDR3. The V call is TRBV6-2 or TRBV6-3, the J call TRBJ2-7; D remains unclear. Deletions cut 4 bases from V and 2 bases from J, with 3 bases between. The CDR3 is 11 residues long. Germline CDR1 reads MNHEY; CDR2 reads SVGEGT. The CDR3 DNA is TGTGCCAGCAGTTTAACCTACGAGCAGTACTTC. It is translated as CASSLTYEQYF.

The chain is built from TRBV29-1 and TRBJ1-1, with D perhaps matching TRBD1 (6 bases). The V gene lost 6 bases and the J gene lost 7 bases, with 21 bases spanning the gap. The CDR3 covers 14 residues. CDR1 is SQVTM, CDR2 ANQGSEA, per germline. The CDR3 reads CSVSVTGSTSEAFF. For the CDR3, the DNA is TGCAGCGTGTCGGTCACAGGGTCCACGAGTGAAGCTTTCTTT. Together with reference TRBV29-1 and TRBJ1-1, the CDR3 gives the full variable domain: SAVISQKPSRDICQRGTSLTIQCQVDSQVTMMFWYRQQPGQSLTLIATANQGSEATYESGFVIDKFPISRPNLTFSTLTVSNMSPEDSSIYLCSVSVTGSTSEAFFGQGTRLTVV.

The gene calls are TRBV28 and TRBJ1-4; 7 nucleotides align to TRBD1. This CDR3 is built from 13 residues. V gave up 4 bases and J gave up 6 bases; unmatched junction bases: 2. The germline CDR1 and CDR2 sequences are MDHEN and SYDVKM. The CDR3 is CASSSGGDEKLFF. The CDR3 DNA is TGTGCCAGCAGTTCAGGGGGTGATGAAAAACTGTTTTTT.

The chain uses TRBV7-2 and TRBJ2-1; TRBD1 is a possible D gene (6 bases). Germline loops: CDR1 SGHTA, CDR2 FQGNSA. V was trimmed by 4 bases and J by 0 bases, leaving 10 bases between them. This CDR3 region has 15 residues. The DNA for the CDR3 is TGTGCCAGCAGCTCCGGACAGAGCTCCTACAATGAGCAGTTCTTC. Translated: CASSSGQSSYNEQFF.

The CDR3 DNA sequence: TGTGCCAGCAGTTTATGGGACAGAATCAATGAAAAACTGTTTTTT. It is translated as CASSLWDRINEKLFF. J is TRBJ1-4 and V is TRBV28; the D gene is possibly TRBD1 (6 bases). The V end was cut by 0 bases, the J end by 5 bases, with 10 bases between. The CDR3 covers 15 residues. CDR1 MDHEN and CDR2 SYDVKM come from the germline V gene.

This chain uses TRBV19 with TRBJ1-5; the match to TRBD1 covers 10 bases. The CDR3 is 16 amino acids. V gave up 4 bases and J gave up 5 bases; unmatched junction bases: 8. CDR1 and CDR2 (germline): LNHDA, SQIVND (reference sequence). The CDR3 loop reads CASSKGTGVGDQPQHF. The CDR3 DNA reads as TGTGCCAGTAGTAAGGGGACAGGGGTGGGCGATCAGCCCCAGCATTTT.

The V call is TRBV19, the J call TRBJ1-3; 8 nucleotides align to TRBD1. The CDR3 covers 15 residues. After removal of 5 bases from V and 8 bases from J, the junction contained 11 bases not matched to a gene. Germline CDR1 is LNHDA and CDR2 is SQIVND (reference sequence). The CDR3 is CASSAEGGTGDTIYF. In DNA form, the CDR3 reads TGTGCCAGTAGTGCAGAGGGGGGGACAGGCGACACCATATATTTT.

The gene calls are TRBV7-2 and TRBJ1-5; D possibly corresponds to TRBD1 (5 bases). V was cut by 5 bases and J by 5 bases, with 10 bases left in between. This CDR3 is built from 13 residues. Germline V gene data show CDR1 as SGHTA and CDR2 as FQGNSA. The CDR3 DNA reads TGTGCCAGCAGCCCAGCGGGGGATCAGCCCCAGCATTTT. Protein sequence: CASSPAGDQPQHF.

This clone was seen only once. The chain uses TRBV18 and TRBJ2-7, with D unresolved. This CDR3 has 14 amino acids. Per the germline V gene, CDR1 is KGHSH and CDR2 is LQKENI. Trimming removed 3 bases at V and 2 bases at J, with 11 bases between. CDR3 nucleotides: TGTGCCAGCTCACCGACCGGGTCAGCCTACGAGCAGTACTTC. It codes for CASSPTGSAYEQYF.

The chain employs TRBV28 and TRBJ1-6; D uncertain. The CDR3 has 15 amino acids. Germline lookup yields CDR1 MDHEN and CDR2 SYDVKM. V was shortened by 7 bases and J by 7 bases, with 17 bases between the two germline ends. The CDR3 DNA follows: TGTGCCAGCACCGGGGTCACGGTGACAAATTCACCCCTCCACTTT. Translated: CASTGVTVTNSPLHF.

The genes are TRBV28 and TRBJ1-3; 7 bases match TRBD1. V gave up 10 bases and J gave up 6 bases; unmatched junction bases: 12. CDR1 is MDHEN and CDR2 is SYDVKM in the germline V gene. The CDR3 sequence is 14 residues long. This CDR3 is CAIHRGGEPNTIYF. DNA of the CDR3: TGTGCCATACACAGGGGCGGAGAACCAAACACCATATATTTT.

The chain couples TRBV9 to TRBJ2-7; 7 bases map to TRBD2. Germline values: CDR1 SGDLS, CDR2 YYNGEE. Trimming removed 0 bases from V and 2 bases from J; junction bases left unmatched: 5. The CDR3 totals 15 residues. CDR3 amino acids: CASSVGAGVTYEQYF. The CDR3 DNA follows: TGTGCCAGCAGCGTAGGGGCGGGGGTAACCTACGAGCAGTACTTC. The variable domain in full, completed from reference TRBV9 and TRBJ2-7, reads DSGVTQTPKHLITATGQRVTLRCSPRSGDLSVYWYQQSLDQGLQFLIQYYNGEERAKGNILERFSAQQFPDLHSELNLSSLELGDSALYFCASSVGAGVTYEQYFGPGTRLTVT.

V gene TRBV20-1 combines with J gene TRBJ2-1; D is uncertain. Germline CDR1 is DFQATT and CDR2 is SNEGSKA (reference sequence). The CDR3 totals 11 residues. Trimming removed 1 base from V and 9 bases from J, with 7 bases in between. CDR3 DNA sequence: TGCAGTGCTAGAGGGGCGTTTGAGCAGTTCTTC. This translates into CSARGAFEQFF.

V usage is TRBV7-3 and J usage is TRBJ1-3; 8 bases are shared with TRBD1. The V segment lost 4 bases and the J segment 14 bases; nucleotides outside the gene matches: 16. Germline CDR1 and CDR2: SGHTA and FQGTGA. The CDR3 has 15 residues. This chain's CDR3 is CASSSRPGGTGPLYF. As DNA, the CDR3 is TGTGCCAGCAGCTCACGTCCAGGTGGGACAGGCCCCCTATATTTT.

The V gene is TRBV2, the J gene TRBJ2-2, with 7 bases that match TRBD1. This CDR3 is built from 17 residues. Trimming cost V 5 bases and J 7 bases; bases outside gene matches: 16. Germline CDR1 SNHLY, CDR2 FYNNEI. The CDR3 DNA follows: TGTGCCAGCAGTAGAAACCCAACAGGGGAAGGCTACGGGGAGCTGTTTTTT. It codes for CASSRNPTGEGYGELFF.

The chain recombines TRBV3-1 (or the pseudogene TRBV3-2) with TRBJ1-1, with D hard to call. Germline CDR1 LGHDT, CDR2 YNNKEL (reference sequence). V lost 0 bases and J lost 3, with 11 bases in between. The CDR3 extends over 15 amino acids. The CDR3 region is CASSQEEGSDTEAFF. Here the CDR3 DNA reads TGTGCCAGCAGCCAAGAAGAGGGTTCGGACACTGAAGCTTTCTTT.